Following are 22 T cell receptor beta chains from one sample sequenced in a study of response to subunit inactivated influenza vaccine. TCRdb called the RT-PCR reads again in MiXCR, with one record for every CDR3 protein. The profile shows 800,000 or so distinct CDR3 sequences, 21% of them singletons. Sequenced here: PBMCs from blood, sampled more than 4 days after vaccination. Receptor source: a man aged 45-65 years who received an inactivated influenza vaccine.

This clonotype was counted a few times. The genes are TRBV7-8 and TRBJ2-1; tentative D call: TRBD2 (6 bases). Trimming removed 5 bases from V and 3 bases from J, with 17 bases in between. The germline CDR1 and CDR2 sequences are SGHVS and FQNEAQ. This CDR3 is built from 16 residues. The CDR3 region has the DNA TGTGCCAGCAGCGCGTTGGAGGGGCACTTCTACAATGAGCAGTTCTTC. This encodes CASSALEGHFYNEQFF.

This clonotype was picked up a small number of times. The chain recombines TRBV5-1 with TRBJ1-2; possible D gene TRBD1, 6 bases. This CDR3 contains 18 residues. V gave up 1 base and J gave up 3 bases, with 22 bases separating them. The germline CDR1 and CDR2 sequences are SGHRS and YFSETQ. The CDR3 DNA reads TGCGCCAGCAGCTTGTTTCTGGGGGCGCCCCGATTGGACTATGGCTACACCTTC. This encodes CASSLFLGAPRLDYGYTF.

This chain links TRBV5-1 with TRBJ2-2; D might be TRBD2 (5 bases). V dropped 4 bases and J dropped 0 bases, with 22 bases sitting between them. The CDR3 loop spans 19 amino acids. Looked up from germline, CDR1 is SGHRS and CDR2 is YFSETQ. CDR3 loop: CASSIVTDFWLTNTGELFF. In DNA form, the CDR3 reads TGCGCCAGCAGCATAGTGACGGACTTTTGGTTAACGAACACCGGGGAGCTGTTTTTT.

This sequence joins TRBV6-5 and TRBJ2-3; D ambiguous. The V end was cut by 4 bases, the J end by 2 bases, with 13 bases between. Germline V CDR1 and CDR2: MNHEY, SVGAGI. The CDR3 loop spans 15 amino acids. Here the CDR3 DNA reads TGTGCCAGCAGTTTCCAGCCTGGTCACACAGATACGCAGTATTTT. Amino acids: CASSFQPGHTDTQYF.

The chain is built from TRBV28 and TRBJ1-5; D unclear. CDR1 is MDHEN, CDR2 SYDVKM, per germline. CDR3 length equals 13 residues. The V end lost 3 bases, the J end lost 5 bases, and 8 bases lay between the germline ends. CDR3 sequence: CASSLVLDQPQHF. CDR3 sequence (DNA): TGTGCCAGCAGTTTGGTGCTAGATCAGCCCCAGCATTTT. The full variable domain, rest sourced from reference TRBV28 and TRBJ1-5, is DVKVTQSSRYLVKRTGEKVFLECVQDMDHENMFWYRQDPGLGLRLIYFSYDVKMKEKGDIPEGYSVSREKKERFSLILESASTNQTSMYLCASSLVLDQPQHFGDGTRLSIL.

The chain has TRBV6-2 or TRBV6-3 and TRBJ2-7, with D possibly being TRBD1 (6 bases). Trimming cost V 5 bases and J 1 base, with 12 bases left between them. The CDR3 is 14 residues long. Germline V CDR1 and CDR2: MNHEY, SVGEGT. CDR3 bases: TGTGCCAGCAGTCCCATGACAGGATCCTACGAGCAGTACTTC. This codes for CASSPMTGSYEQYF.

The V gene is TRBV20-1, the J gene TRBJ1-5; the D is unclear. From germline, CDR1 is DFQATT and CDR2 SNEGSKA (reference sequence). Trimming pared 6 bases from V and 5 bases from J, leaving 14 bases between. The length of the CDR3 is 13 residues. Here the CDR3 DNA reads TGCAGTGCCCGGGAAGTGCGGCATCAGCCCCAGCATTTT. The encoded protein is CSAREVRHQPQHF.

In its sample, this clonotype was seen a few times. CDR3 in amino acids: CASSHIRQGTSGGDTQYF. In DNA, the CDR3 is TGCGCCAGCAGCCATATACGGCAGGGGACTAGCGGGGGAGATACGCAGTATTTT. The chain carries TRBV4-3 and TRBJ2-3; 14 bases fit TRBD2. The length of the CDR3 is 18 residues. Germline CDR1 reads LGHNA; CDR2 reads YSLEER. With 3 bases clipped from V and 5 bases from J, the junction kept 10 bases outside the gene matches.

CDR3 residues: CASSSRKLFF. The CDR3 DNA is TGTGCCAGCAGCTCCCGTAAGCTGTTTTTT. V gene TRBV7-9 combines with J gene TRBJ2-2, with D unresolved. Between the trimmed V and J ends, which lost 4 bases and 12 bases, there was a span of 6 bases. In germline, CDR1 is SEHNR, CDR2 FQNEAQ (reference sequence). This CDR3 spans 10 amino acids. The whole variable domain, remainder taken from reference TRBV7-9 and TRBJ2-2, is DTGVSQNPRHKITKRGQNVTFRCDPISEHNRLYWYRQTLGQGPEFLTYFQNEAQLEKSRLLSDRFSAERPKGSFSTLEIQRTEQGDSAMYLCASSSRKLFFGEGSRLTVL.

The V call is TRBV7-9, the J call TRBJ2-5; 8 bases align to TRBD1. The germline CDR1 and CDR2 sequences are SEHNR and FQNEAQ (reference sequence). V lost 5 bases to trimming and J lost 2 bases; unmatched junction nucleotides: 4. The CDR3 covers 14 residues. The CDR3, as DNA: TGTGCCAGCAGCAGGACAGGGCAGCAAGAGACCCAGTACTTC. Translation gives CASSRTGQQETQYF.

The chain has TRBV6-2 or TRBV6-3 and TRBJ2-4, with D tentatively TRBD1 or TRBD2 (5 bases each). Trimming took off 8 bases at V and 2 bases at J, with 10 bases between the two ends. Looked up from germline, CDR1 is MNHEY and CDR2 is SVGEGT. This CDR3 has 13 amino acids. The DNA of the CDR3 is TGTGCCAGCCAACGGGACCCCAAAAACATTCAGTACTTC. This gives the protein CASQRDPKNIQYF.

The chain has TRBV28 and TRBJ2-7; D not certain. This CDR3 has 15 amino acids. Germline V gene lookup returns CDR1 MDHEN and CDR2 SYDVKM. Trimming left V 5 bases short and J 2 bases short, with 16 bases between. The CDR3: CASSPSLGKTYEQYF. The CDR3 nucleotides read TGTGCCAGCAGTCCTTCTTTGGGGAAGACCTACGAGCAGTACTTC.

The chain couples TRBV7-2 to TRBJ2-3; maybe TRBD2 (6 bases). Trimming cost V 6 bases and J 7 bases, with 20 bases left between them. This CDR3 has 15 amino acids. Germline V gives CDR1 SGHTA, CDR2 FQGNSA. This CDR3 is CASRVDLASSNTQYF. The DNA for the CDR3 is TGTGCCAGCAGAGTAGATCTAGCGTCGTCCAATACGCAGTATTTT.

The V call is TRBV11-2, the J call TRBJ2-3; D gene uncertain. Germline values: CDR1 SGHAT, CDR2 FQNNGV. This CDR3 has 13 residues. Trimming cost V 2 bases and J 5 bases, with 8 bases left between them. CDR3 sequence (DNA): TGTGCCAGCAGCTTAACCCCAAGAGATACGCAGTATTTT. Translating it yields CASSLTPRDTQYF.

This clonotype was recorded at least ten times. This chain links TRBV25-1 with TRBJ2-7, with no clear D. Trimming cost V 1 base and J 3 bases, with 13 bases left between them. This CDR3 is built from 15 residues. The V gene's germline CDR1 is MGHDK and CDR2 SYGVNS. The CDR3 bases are TGTGCCAGCAGTGAATCGGGCAGCCTGTACTACGAGCAGTACTTC. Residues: CASSESGSLYYEQYF.

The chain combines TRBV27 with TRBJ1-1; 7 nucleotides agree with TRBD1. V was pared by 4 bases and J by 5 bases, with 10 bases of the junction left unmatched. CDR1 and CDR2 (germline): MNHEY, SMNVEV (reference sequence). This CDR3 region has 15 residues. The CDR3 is CASSSVQGGNTEAFF. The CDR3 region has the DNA TGTGCCAGCAGTTCGGTGCAGGGGGGTAATACTGAAGCTTTCTTT.

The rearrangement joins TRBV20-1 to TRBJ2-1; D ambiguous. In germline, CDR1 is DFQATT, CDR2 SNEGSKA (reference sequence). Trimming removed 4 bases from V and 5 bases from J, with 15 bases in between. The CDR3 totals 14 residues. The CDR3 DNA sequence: TGCAGTGCTATGCCCCCCCGGTGGAACAATGAGCAGTTCTTC. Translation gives CSAMPPRWNNEQFF.

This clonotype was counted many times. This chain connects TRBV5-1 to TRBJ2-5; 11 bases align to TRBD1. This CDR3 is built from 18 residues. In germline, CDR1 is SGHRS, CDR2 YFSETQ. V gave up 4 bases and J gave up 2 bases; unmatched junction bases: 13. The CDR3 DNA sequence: TGCGCCAGCAGCAAAGGACAGGGGGCGTCAGGTTTACAAGAGACCCAGTACTTC. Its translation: CASSKGQGASGLQETQYF.

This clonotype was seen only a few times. DNA for the CDR3: TGTGCCAGCAGTTTATCTCTTGGGGGGGCCTACGAGCAGTACTTC. This gives the protein CASSLSLGGAYEQYF. The chain uses TRBV12-3 or TRBV12-4 and TRBJ2-7, with 7 nucleotides matching TRBD2. After removal of 2 bases from V and 2 bases from J, the junction contained 6 bases not matched to a gene. The CDR3 is made up of 15 amino acids.

The CDR3 DNA is TGCAGCGTTGGGGGCGGGAGTTTTCGATCCTACGAGCAGTACTTC. This codes for CSVGGGSFRSYEQYF. J is TRBJ2-7 and V is TRBV29-1; 7 nucleotides line up with TRBD2. This CDR3 contains 15 residues. Germline loops: CDR1 SQVTM, CDR2 ANQGSEA. After removal of 4 bases from V and 1 base from J, the junction contained 10 bases not matched to a gene.

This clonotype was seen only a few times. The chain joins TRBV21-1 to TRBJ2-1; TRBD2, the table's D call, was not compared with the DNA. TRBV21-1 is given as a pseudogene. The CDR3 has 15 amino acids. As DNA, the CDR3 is TGTGCCAACCTACCGCTAGCGGTTTCCTACAATGAGCAGTTCTTC. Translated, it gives CANLPLAVSYNEQFF.

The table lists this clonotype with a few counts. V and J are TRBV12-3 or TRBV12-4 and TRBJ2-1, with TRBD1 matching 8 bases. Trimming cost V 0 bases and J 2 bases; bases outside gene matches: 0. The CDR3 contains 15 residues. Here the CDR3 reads CASSLARGPYNEQFF. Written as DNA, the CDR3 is TGTGCCAGCAGTTTAGCCAGGGGGCCCTACAATGAGCAGTTCTTC.